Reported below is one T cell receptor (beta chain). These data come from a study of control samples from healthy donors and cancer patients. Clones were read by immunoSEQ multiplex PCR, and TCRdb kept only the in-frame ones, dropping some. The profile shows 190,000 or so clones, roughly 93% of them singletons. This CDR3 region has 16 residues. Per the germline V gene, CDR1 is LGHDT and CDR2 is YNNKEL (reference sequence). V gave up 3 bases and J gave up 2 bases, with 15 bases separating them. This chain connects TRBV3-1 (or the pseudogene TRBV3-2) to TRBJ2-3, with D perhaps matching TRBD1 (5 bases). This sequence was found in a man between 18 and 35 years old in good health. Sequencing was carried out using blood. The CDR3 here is CASSHSMTANTDTQYF. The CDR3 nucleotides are TGTGCCAGCAGCCACTCCATGACAGCCAACACAGATACGCAGTATTTT.